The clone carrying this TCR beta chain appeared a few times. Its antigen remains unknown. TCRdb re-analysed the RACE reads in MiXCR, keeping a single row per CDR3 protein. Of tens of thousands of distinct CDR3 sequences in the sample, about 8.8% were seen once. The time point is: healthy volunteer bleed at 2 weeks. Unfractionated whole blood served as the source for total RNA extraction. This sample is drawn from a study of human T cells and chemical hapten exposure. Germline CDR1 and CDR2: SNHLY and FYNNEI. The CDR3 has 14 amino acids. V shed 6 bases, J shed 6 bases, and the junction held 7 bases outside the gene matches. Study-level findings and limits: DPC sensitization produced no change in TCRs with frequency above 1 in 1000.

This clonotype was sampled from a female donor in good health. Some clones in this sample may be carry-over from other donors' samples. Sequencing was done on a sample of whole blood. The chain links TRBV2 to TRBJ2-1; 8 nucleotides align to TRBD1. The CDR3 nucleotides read TGTGCCAGCAGCGATGGACAGGGTATCAATGAGCAGTTCTTC. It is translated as CASSDGQGINEQFF.